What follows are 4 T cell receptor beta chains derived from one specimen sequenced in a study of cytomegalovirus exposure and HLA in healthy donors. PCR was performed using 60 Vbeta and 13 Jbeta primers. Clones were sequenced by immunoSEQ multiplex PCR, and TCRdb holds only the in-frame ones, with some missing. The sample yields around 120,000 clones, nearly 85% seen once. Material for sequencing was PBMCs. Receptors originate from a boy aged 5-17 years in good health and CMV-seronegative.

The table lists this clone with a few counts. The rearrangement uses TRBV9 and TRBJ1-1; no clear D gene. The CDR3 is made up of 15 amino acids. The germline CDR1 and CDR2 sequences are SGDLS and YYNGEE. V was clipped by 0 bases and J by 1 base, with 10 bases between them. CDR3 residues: CASSVGREPNTEAFF. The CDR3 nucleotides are TGTGCCAGCAGCGTAGGGAGGGAACCGAACACTGAAGCTTTCTTT.

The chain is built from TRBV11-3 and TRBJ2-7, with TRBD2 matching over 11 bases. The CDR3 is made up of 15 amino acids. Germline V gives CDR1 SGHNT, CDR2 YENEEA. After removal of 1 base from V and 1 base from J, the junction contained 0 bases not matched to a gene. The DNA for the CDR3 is TGTGCCAGCAGCTTAGGGACTAGCGGGTCCTACGAGCAGTACTTC. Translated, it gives CASSLGTSGSYEQYF.

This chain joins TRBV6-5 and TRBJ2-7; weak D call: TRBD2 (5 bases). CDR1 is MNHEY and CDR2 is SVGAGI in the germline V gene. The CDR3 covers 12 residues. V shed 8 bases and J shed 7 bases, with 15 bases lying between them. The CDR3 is CASYNSPGEQYF. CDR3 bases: TGTGCCAGCTACAACTCCCCGGGGGAGCAGTACTTC.

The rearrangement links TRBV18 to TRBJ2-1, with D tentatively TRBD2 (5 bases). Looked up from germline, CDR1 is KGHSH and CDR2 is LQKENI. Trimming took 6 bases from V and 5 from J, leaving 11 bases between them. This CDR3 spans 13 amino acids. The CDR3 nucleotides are TGTGCCAGCTCGGACGGAGGAAACAATGAGCAGTTCTTC. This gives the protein CASSDGGNNEQFF.